This TCR beta chain was captured by sequencing in a study of cytomegalovirus exposure and HLA in healthy donors. Study as a whole: In a later analysis, the roughly 120 validation repertoires were reported to have used the same platform as the roughly 600 first-cohort repertoires. Study-level findings and limits: According to the study, roughly 160 TCR beta chains were cytomegalovirus-associated. Subsequent analysis showed first-cohort TCR clusters tending to co-occur in over a hundred validation repertoires. In vitro, a few CMV-associated chains proved specific for CMV antigens.

The CDR3 runs 15 residues. After removal of 5 bases from V and 0 bases from J, the junction contained 3 bases not matched to a gene. CDR1 is MNHEY, CDR2 SVGAGI, per germline. Data came from immunoSEQ multiplex PCR; TCRdb stores just in-frame clones and leaves some out. This sample has roughly 130,000 clones, with roughly 90% found just once. Details on this clone: Its matching antigen is unknown.

Material: PBMCs. The V and J genes are TRBV6-5 and TRBJ2-2; TRBD1 matches 7 bases. The clonotype comes from a man younger than 40 in good health and CMV-seronegative. CDR3 sequence: CASSRQGANTGELFF. CDR3 DNA: TGTGCCAGCAGTCGTCAGGGGGCGAACACCGGGGAGCTGTTTTTT.